Listed below are T cell receptor beta chains from one sample, sequenced in a study of CD8 T cells in ankylosing spondylitis. TCRdb used MiXCR to reprocess the 5' RACE reads, holding one entry per CDR3 protein. The sample shows some 140,000 distinct CDR3 sequences, 11% of them seen only once. Sequenced input: blood, either unsorted or a sorted T cell fraction (not recorded which). The receptors come from a female donor with ankylosing spondylitis or in good health (not recorded which). CDR3s include the opening cysteine and the closing phenylalanine or tryptophan. D genes are given only for firm matches. A clone size is listed for some rows: how often the clone was seen (once, few, many), or a class if it is expanded.

d_call: TRBD2
v_call: TRBV5-1
clone_size: many
j_call: TRBJ2-7
cdr3_nt: TGCGCCAGCAGCTTGGAGGCTAGCGGGAGTGGTAACTACGAGCAGTACTTC
cdr3_aa: CASSLEASGSGNYEQYF

d_call: NA
v_call: TRBV2
clone_size: many
j_call: TRBJ2-6
cdr3_nt: TGTGCCAGCAGTGTTGCACGGAGCTCTGGGGCCAACGTCCTGACTTTC
cdr3_aa: CASSVARSSGANVLTF

d_call: NA
v_call: TRBV27
clone_size: many
j_call: TRBJ2-5
cdr3_nt: TGTGCCAGCAGCCCCCCCAACCGTCCCCAAGAGACCCAGTACTTC
cdr3_aa: CASSPPNRPQETQYF

d_call: NA
v_call: TRBV29-1
clone_size: many
j_call: TRBJ2-1
cdr3_nt: TGCAGCGTCGGGACCCGCTCCTACAATGAGCAGTTCTTC
cdr3_aa: CSVGTRSYNEQFF

d_call: NA
v_call: TRBV5-1
clone_size: many
j_call: TRBJ2-2
cdr3_nt: TGCGCCAGCAGTCTGACCAGTAGGTTCGCCGGGGAGCTGTTTTTT
cdr3_aa: CASSLTSRFAGELFF

d_call: NA
v_call: TRBV5-6
clone_size: NA
j_call: TRBJ2-6
cdr3_nt: TGTGCCAGCAGCTTGTCTCCAACCTCTGGGGCCAACGTCCTGACTTTC
cdr3_aa: CASSLSPTSGANVLTF

d_call: NA
v_call: TRBV7-9
clone_size: many
j_call: TRBJ1-1
cdr3_nt: TGTGCCAGCAGCTTAGTGACCCTTACTGAAGCTTTCTTT
cdr3_aa: CASSLVTLTEAFF

d_call: NA
v_call: TRBV29-1
clone_size: many
j_call: TRBJ1-1
cdr3_nt: TGCAGCGTTGGAGAGGGGAGGACTGAAGCTTTCTTT
cdr3_aa: CSVGEGRTEAFF

d_call: TRBD2
v_call: TRBV20-1
clone_size: many
j_call: TRBJ2-1
cdr3_nt: TGCAGTGCAACTCCCCCCCGACTAGCGGACTACAATGAGCAGTTCTTC
cdr3_aa: CSATPPRLADYNEQFF

d_call: NA
v_call: TRBV20-1
clone_size: many
j_call: TRBJ2-3
cdr3_nt: TGCAGTGCTCTCAGCGGGACAGTCCATTTAGATACGCAGTATTTT
cdr3_aa: CSALSGTVHLDTQYF

d_call: TRBD2
v_call: TRBV20-1
clone_size: many
j_call: TRBJ2-1
cdr3_nt: TGCAGTGCTTACCTAGCGGGAGGCACCTACAATGAGCAGTTCTTC
cdr3_aa: CSAYLAGGTYNEQFF

d_call: NA
v_call: TRBV5-1
clone_size: many
j_call: TRBJ2-5
cdr3_nt: TGCGCCAGCAGCTTGGGGACAGACCCCCAAGAGACCCAGTACTTC
cdr3_aa: CASSLGTDPQETQYF

d_call: TRBD2
v_call: TRBV28
clone_size: NA
j_call: TRBJ2-7
cdr3_nt: TGTGCCAGCAGTTTAATGGGGACTAGCGGGGGCTACGAGCAGTACTTC
cdr3_aa: CASSLMGTSGGYEQYF

d_call: NA
v_call: TRBV2
clone_size: many
j_call: TRBJ2-1
cdr3_nt: TGTGCCAGCAGTGAAAGTGGGACCATCCTCTACAATGAGCAGTTCTTC
cdr3_aa: CASSESGTILYNEQFF

d_call: NA
v_call: TRBV5-1
clone_size: many
j_call: TRBJ2-2
cdr3_nt: TGCGCCAGCAGCTTGGCGGAGCGACGAGGCACCGGGGAGCTGTTTTTT
cdr3_aa: CASSLAERRGTGELFF

d_call: NA
v_call: TRBV20-1
clone_size: many
j_call: TRBJ1-6
cdr3_nt: TGCAGTGCTAGAGATTCCGCGGATTCACCCCTCCACTTT
cdr3_aa: CSARDSADSPLHF

d_call: TRBD1
v_call: TRBV30
clone_size: NA
j_call: TRBJ1-5
cdr3_nt: TGTGCCTTCGACAGGGGAGGCCAGCCCCAGCATTTT
cdr3_aa: CAFDRGGQPQHF

d_call: NA
v_call: TRBV29-1
clone_size: many
j_call: TRBJ2-7
cdr3_nt: TGCAGCGTTGTAAGGGACGGAACCTACGAGCAGTACTTC
cdr3_aa: CSVVRDGTYEQYF

d_call: TRBD1
v_call: TRBV20-1
clone_size: many
j_call: TRBJ2-7
cdr3_nt: TGCAGTGCTAGAGATGCTCTTCGAGACAGGGCCTACGAGCAGTACTTC
cdr3_aa: CSARDALRDRAYEQYF

d_call: TRBD2
v_call: TRBV20-1
clone_size: NA
j_call: TRBJ2-3
cdr3_nt: TGCAGTGCTAGAGATTGGGCGGGGGGCACAGATACGCAGTATTTT
cdr3_aa: CSARDWAGGTDTQYF

d_call: TRBD2
v_call: TRBV3-1
clone_size: many
j_call: TRBJ2-7
cdr3_nt: TGTGCCAGCAGCCCATGGACTAGCGGGGGCCTATACGAGCAGTACTTC
cdr3_aa: CASSPWTSGGLYEQYF